Listed below are T cell receptor beta chains from one sample, sequenced in a study of cytomegalovirus exposure and HLA in healthy donors. The repertoire was sequenced with immunoSEQ multiplex PCR; TCRdb's copy has only in-frame clones and lacks some. Seen here are 120,000 or so clones, approximately 71% observed once, and the top ten hold roughly 3.5%. The sequenced sample was PBMCs. The origin of the receptors is a woman between 45 and 65 years old in good health and CMV-seronegative. Each CDR3 is given with its conserved first and last residue. The D gene is left open where the match is weak. Only part of the rows carry a size: once, few, many, or a class if the clone is expanded.

v_gene: TRBV29-1; d_gene: .; len: 11; abundance: .; j_gene: TRBJ1-1; CDR3nt: TGCAGCGTCAGGGGTGGGGATGAAGCTTTCTTT; CDR3aa: CSVRGGDEAFF
v_gene: TRBV5-1; d_gene: TRBD2; len: 14; abundance: .; j_gene: TRBJ2-5; CDR3nt: TGCGCCAGCAGCTTCCCGGGAGGGAGAGAGACCCAGTACTTC; CDR3aa: CASSFPGGRETQYF
v_gene: TRBV7-9; d_gene: .; len: 18; abundance: .; j_gene: TRBJ2-1; CDR3nt: TGTGCCAGCAGGGGTTACGGCCGACAAGCGGATACCTACAATGAGCAGTTCTTC; CDR3aa: CASRGYGRQADTYNEQFF
v_gene: TRBV6-5; d_gene: .; len: 14; abundance: .; j_gene: TRBJ2-3; CDR3nt: TGTGCCAGCAGTTCTCCCCTCGGGGGAGATACGCAGTATTTT; CDR3aa: CASSSPLGGDTQYF
v_gene: TRBV11-2; d_gene: .; len: 12; abundance: .; j_gene: TRBJ2-7; CDR3nt: TGTGCCAGCAAATTTGCGGGATACGAGCAGTACTTC; CDR3aa: CASKFAGYEQYF
v_gene: TRBV25-1; d_gene: .; len: 16; abundance: .; j_gene: TRBJ1-2; CDR3nt: TGTGCCAGCAGCCCAGCGGGTCAGGAGGTAGTAAAGGGCTACACCTTC; CDR3aa: CASSPAGQEVVKGYTF
v_gene: TRBV27; d_gene: TRBD2; len: 15; abundance: .; j_gene: TRBJ2-7; CDR3nt: TGTGCCAGCAGCTTTAGCGGGAGGGTGCCCTACGAGCAGTACTTC; CDR3aa: CASSFSGRVPYEQYF
v_gene: TRBV5-1; d_gene: .; len: 15; abundance: .; j_gene: TRBJ1-1; CDR3nt: TGCGCCAGCAGCTTCCTACAGGGACCTAACACTGAAGCTTTCTTT; CDR3aa: CASSFLQGPNTEAFF
v_gene: TRBV30; d_gene: .; len: 13; abundance: few; j_gene: TRBJ2-1; CDR3nt: TGTGCCTGGAGTGTACTCGAGGGAAATGAGCAGTTCTTC; CDR3aa: CAWSVLEGNEQFF
v_gene: TRBV28; d_gene: TRBD1; len: 14; abundance: .; j_gene: TRBJ1-2; CDR3nt: TGTGCCAGCAGGCCGACAGGGGGCTTTGTTGGCTACACCTTC; CDR3aa: CASRPTGGFVGYTF
v_gene: TRBV7-2; d_gene: .; len: 15; abundance: .; j_gene: TRBJ2-7; CDR3nt: TGTGCCAGCAGCTTAAGTCCCCAGGGCCCCTACGAGCAGTACTTC; CDR3aa: CASSLSPQGPYEQYF
v_gene: TRBV2; d_gene: .; len: 16; abundance: .; j_gene: TRBJ1-2; CDR3nt: TGTGCCAGCAGTGAAGCGCAGGCAGAGACTAACTATGGCTACACCTTC; CDR3aa: CASSEAQAETNYGYTF
v_gene: TRBV29-1; d_gene: TRBD2; len: 15; abundance: once; j_gene: TRBJ2-7; CDR3nt: TGCAGCGTTTGCAGGACTAGCGGGTCTCAGTACGAGCAGTACTTC; CDR3aa: CSVCRTSGSQYEQYF
v_gene: TRBV5-8; d_gene: .; len: 13; abundance: once; j_gene: TRBJ1-5; CDR3nt: TGTGCCAGCAGCTTGGTAGAGAATCAGCCCCAGCATTTT; CDR3aa: CASSLVENQPQHF
v_gene: TRBV29-1; d_gene: TRBD1; len: 13; abundance: .; j_gene: TRBJ1-1; CDR3nt: TGCAGCGTTGCGGACAGGGGCCCTACTGAAGCTTTCTTT; CDR3aa: CSVADRGPTEAFF
v_gene: TRBV10-3; d_gene: .; len: 13; abundance: .; j_gene: TRBJ1-4; CDR3nt: TGTGCCACGGTGGGGCAGATTAATGAAAAACTGTTTTTT; CDR3aa: CATVGQINEKLFF
v_gene: TRBV6-4; d_gene: TRBD2; len: 14; abundance: .; j_gene: TRBJ2-1; CDR3nt: TGTGCCAGCAGTAGCCTAGCGGGAGCCAATGAGCAGTTCTTC; CDR3aa: CASSSLAGANEQFF
v_gene: TRBV29-1; d_gene: .; len: 11; abundance: .; j_gene: TRBJ2-1; CDR3nt: TGCAGCGTGGAGGAGGGGCATGAGCAGTTCTTC; CDR3aa: CSVEEGHEQFF
v_gene: TRBV2; d_gene: TRBD2; len: 16; abundance: few; j_gene: TRBJ2-2; CDR3nt: TGTGCCAGCAGAGAAGGACTAGCGGGAGGAGCCGGGGAGCTGTTTTTT; CDR3aa: CASREGLAGGAGELFF
v_gene: TRBV5-4; d_gene: .; len: 18; abundance: .; j_gene: TRBJ1-6; CDR3nt: TGTGCCAGCAGCTTGGAAGGCGGCAGTATTTCTTATAATTCACCCCTCCACTTT; CDR3aa: CASSLEGGSISYNSPLHF
v_gene: TRBV28; d_gene: TRBD2; len: 15; abundance: .; j_gene: TRBJ2-2; CDR3nt: TGTGCCAGCAGTTCTTTGCGGGAGTTCGGCGGGGAGCTGTTTTTT; CDR3aa: CASSSLREFGGELFF
v_gene: TRBV9; d_gene: .; len: 14; abundance: few; j_gene: TRBJ2-1; CDR3nt: TGTGCCAGCAGCGGGCGGAGCTCCTACAATGAGCAGTTCTTC; CDR3aa: CASSGRSSYNEQFF
v_gene: TRBV7-2; d_gene: .; len: 15; abundance: .; j_gene: TRBJ1-3; CDR3nt: TGTGCCAGCAGCTTAGGCGGGATCTCTGGAAACACCATATATTTT; CDR3aa: CASSLGGISGNTIYF
v_gene: TRBV7-2; d_gene: .; len: 11; abundance: once; j_gene: TRBJ1-1; CDR3nt: TGTGCCAGCAGCTCCGGGACAGAAGCTTTCTTT; CDR3aa: CASSSGTEAFF
v_gene: TRBV28; d_gene: TRBD1; len: 14; abundance: .; j_gene: TRBJ2-7; CDR3nt: TGTGCCAGCAAAAACGGACAGGGGGTCAATGAGCAGTACTTC; CDR3aa: CASKNGQGVNEQYF
v_gene: TRBV28; d_gene: TRBD2; len: 16; abundance: .; j_gene: TRBJ2-3; CDR3nt: TGTGCCAGTGGACTAGCGGAAATCCTTAGCACAGATACGCAGTATTTT; CDR3aa: CASGLAEILSTDTQYF
v_gene: TRBV27; d_gene: .; len: 15; abundance: once; j_gene: TRBJ2-7; CDR3nt: TGTGCCAGCAGTCCTTGGACGGGGAGCTCCTACGAGCAGTACTTC; CDR3aa: CASSPWTGSSYEQYF
v_gene: TRBV30; d_gene: TRBD1; len: 14; abundance: once; j_gene: TRBJ1-1; CDR3nt: TGTGCCTGGCAAGCCGGGACAGGGAACACTGAAGCTTTCTTT; CDR3aa: CAWQAGTGNTEAFF
v_gene: TRBV29-1; d_gene: .; len: 13; abundance: .; j_gene: TRBJ2-5; CDR3nt: TGCAGCGTTAAAACTGTCTTAATCGAGACCCAGTACTTC; CDR3aa: CSVKTVLIETQYF
v_gene: TRBV11-2; d_gene: TRBD1; len: 16; abundance: few; j_gene: TRBJ1-1; CDR3nt: TGTGCCAGCACCCGACACCCAGGGGGGACGAACACTGAAGCTTTCTTT; CDR3aa: CASTRHPGGTNTEAFF
v_gene: TRBV19; d_gene: .; len: 15; abundance: .; j_gene: TRBJ2-3; CDR3nt: TGTGCCAGTAGTATCTCTCCAGTGAGCACAGATACGCAGTATTTT; CDR3aa: CASSISPVSTDTQYF
v_gene: TRBV29-1; d_gene: .; len: 15; abundance: .; j_gene: TRBJ1-2; CDR3nt: TGCAGCGTTGAAGCATCTCGGCAGGGGAACTATGGCTACACCTTC; CDR3aa: CSVEASRQGNYGYTF
v_gene: TRBV9; d_gene: TRBD1; len: 15; abundance: .; j_gene: TRBJ2-5; CDR3nt: TGTGCCAGCAGCGTAGATCCAGGGGGCGGAGAGACCCAGTACTTC; CDR3aa: CASSVDPGGGETQYF
v_gene: TRBV5-1; d_gene: .; len: 15; abundance: .; j_gene: TRBJ2-5; CDR3nt: TGCGCCAGCAGCTTGGGGACTGGACACCAAGAGACCCAGTACTTC; CDR3aa: CASSLGTGHQETQYF
v_gene: TRBV4-2; d_gene: TRBD2; len: 18; abundance: .; j_gene: TRBJ2-3; CDR3nt: TGTGCCAGCAGCCAAGATAGGGCTAGCGGGAGGGGGACAGATACGCAGTATTTT; CDR3aa: CASSQDRASGRGTDTQYF
v_gene: TRBV30; d_gene: TRBD2; len: 13; abundance: .; j_gene: TRBJ2-7; CDR3nt: TGTGCCTGGGGACCTAGCGGCTTATACGAGCAGTACTTC; CDR3aa: CAWGPSGLYEQYF
v_gene: TRBV18; d_gene: .; len: 11; abundance: .; j_gene: TRBJ2-7; CDR3nt: TGTGCCAGCTTTCAGGGCGGCGAGCAGTACTTC; CDR3aa: CASFQGGEQYF
v_gene: TRBV6-5; d_gene: TRBD2; len: 15; abundance: .; j_gene: TRBJ2-3; CDR3nt: TGTGCCAGCAGTACCCTTGCGGGAGGGCCGGATACGCAGTATTTT; CDR3aa: CASSTLAGGPDTQYF
v_gene: TRBV7-2; d_gene: .; len: 12; abundance: .; j_gene: TRBJ1-5; CDR3nt: TGTGCCAGCAGCCCCCAGTCGATGCCCCAGCATTTT; CDR3aa: CASSPQSMPQHF
v_gene: TRBV27; d_gene: .; len: 17; abundance: .; j_gene: TRBJ2-1; CDR3nt: TGTGCCAGCAGTTTATCGAGGCGGGCTAGTTCCTACAATGAGCAGTTCTTC; CDR3aa: CASSLSRRASSYNEQFF
v_gene: TRBV18; d_gene: .; len: 11; abundance: few; j_gene: TRBJ2-3; CDR3nt: TGTGCCAGCTCACCCGCAGATACGCAGTATTTT; CDR3aa: CASSPADTQYF
v_gene: TRBV6-5; d_gene: .; len: 13; abundance: .; j_gene: TRBJ1-2; CDR3nt: TGTGCCAGCAGTGAGACAGTCGTCTATGGCTACACCTTC; CDR3aa: CASSETVVYGYTF
v_gene: TRBV5-1; d_gene: .; len: 14; abundance: .; j_gene: TRBJ2-7; CDR3nt: TGCGCCAGCAGCTTGGAGTCCGGGTTAGACGAGCAGTACTTC; CDR3aa: CASSLESGLDEQYF
v_gene: TRBV7-9; d_gene: .; len: 13; abundance: few; j_gene: TRBJ1-2; CDR3nt: TGTTCCAGCAGCTTAGGCGGGGGCCGTGGCTACACCTTC; CDR3aa: CSSSLGGGRGYTF
v_gene: TRBV11-2; d_gene: .; len: 12; abundance: .; j_gene: TRBJ2-7; CDR3nt: TGTGCCAGCAGCCCCCAGGGGTACGAGCAGTACTTC; CDR3aa: CASSPQGYEQYF
v_gene: TRBV6-1; d_gene: .; len: 12; abundance: .; j_gene: TRBJ1-4; CDR3nt: TGTGCCAGCACGCGATGGGAGGAAAAACTGTTTTTT; CDR3aa: CASTRWEEKLFF
v_gene: TRBV10-3; d_gene: TRBD1; len: 13; abundance: .; j_gene: TRBJ1-5; CDR3nt: TGTGCCATCGCGGGACAGGATAATCAGCCCCAGCATTTT; CDR3aa: CAIAGQDNQPQHF
v_gene: TRBV9; d_gene: TRBD1; len: 13; abundance: .; j_gene: TRBJ1-1; CDR3nt: TGTGCCAGCAGCCCTACGGGACAGGCTTTTGCTTTCTTT; CDR3aa: CASSPTGQAFAFF
v_gene: TRBV5-6; d_gene: TRBD1; len: 14; abundance: .; j_gene: TRBJ1-2; CDR3nt: TGTGCCAGCAGCTTGGCCGGGACAGGGGTCGGCTACACCTTC; CDR3aa: CASSLAGTGVGYTF
v_gene: TRBV28; d_gene: TRBD1; len: 14; abundance: .; j_gene: TRBJ2-7; CDR3nt: TGTGCCAGCAGGCGACAGGGGGAACCCTACGAGCAGTACTTC; CDR3aa: CASRRQGEPYEQYF
v_gene: TRBV6-4; d_gene: TRBD2; len: 14; abundance: .; j_gene: TRBJ2-3; CDR3nt: TGTGCCAGTAGTTGGACTAGGGACACAGATACGCAGTATTTT; CDR3aa: CASSWTRDTDTQYF
v_gene: TRBV28; d_gene: .; len: 13; abundance: .; j_gene: TRBJ1-2; CDR3nt: TGTGCCAGCAGATCGGAACCGGGTCGGGGCTACACCTTC; CDR3aa: CASRSEPGRGYTF
v_gene: TRBV7-9; d_gene: .; len: 11; abundance: .; j_gene: TRBJ1-1; CDR3nt: TGTGCCAGCAATGGGGAGGCTGAAGCTTTCTTT; CDR3aa: CASNGEAEAFF
v_gene: TRBV4-3; d_gene: .; len: 16; abundance: few; j_gene: TRBJ1-2; CDR3nt: TGCGCCAGCAGCCAAGATGGGGGCGGGCAGGTCTATGGCTACACCTTC; CDR3aa: CASSQDGGGQVYGYTF
v_gene: TRBV29-1; d_gene: .; len: 13; abundance: .; j_gene: TRBJ2-2; CDR3nt: TGCAGCGCCGGGACAAGGAACACCGGGGAGCTGTTTTTT; CDR3aa: CSAGTRNTGELFF
v_gene: TRBV7-9; d_gene: TRBD2; len: 15; abundance: .; j_gene: TRBJ2-3; CDR3nt: TGTGCCAGCAAGCGGGAGGGGTTTGGCACAGATACGCAGTATTTT; CDR3aa: CASKREGFGTDTQYF
v_gene: TRBV29-1; d_gene: .; len: 11; abundance: .; j_gene: TRBJ1-2; CDR3nt: TGCAGCGTCGGGCAGGGAGGAGGCTACACCTTC; CDR3aa: CSVGQGGGYTF
v_gene: TRBV14; d_gene: .; len: 12; abundance: .; j_gene: TRBJ2-3; CDR3nt: TGTGCCAGCAGTCAACAGGGTCATACGCAGTATTTT; CDR3aa: CASSQQGHTQYF
v_gene: TRBV14; d_gene: .; len: 13; abundance: .; j_gene: TRBJ1-2; CDR3nt: TGTGCCAGCAGCCAAGGAATCAGGGCTGGCTACACCTTC; CDR3aa: CASSQGIRAGYTF